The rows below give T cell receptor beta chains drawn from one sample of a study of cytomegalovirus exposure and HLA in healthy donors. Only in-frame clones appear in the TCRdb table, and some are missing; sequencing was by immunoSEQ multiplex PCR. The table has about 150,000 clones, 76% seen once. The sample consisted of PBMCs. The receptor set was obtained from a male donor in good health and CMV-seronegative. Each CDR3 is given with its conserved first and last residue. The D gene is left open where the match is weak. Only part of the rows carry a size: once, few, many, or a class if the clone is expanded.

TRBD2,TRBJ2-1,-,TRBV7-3,CASSSTSGRDYNEQFF,TGTGCCAGCAGCTCGACTAGCGGGAGGGACTACAATGAGCAGTTCTTC
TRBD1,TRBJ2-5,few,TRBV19,CASSKGQVPIRETQYF,TGTGCCAGTAGTAAAGGACAGGTGCCTATCCGAGAGACCCAGTACTTC
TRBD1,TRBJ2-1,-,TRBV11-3,CASSRGTGANNEQFF,TGTGCCAGCAGCCGGGGGACAGGTGCCAACAATGAGCAGTTCTTC
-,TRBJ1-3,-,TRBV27,CASSLGAGPISGNTIYF,TGTGCCAGCAGTTTAGGGGCAGGGCCGATCTCTGGAAACACCATATATTTT
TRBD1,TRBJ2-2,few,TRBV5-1,CASKGTGNTGELFF,TGCGCCAGTAAAGGGACAGGGAACACCGGGGAGCTGTTTTTT
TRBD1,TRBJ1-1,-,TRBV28,CASGEPRGQSRVEAFF,TGTGCCAGCGGGGAACCCAGGGGGCAATCCAGGGTTGAAGCTTTCTTT
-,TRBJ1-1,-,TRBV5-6,CASSLRGSDMNTEAFF,TGTGCCAGCAGCCTTAGGGGCTCCGACATGAACACTGAAGCTTTCTTT
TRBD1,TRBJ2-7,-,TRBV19,CASSVTTGGRYEQYF,TGTGCCAGTAGTGTTACGACAGGGGGAAGGTACGAGCAGTACTTC
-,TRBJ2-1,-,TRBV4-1,CASSQDLQGAAYNEQFF,TGCGCCAGCAGCCAAGATCTTCAAGGGGCGGCATACAATGAGCAGTTCTTC
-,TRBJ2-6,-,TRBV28,CASTPQGRGANVLTF,TGTGCCAGCACCCCACAGGGTAGGGGGGCCAACGTCCTGACTTTC
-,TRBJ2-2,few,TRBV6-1,CASSRGADPGELFF,TGTGCCAGCAGCAGGGGGGCAGACCCCGGGGAGCTGTTTTTT
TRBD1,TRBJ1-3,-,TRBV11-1,CASSIGGQRNTIYF,TGTGCCAGCAGCATCGGGGGACAGAGAAACACCATATATTTT
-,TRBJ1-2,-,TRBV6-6,CASSYRGGIYGYTF,TGTGCCAGCAGTTACCGGGGAGGGATCTATGGCTACACCTTC
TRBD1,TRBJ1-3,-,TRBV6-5,CASSQTGGTGNTIYF,TGTGCCAGCAGTCAAACAGGGGGCACTGGAAACACCATATATTTT
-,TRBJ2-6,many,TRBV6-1,CASSGLAGANVLTF,TGTGCCAGCAGTGGACTAGCTGGGGCCAACGTCCTGACTTTC
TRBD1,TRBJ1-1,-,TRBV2,CASSGGTGTPAFF,TGTGCCAGCAGTGGGGGGACAGGGACCCCAGCTTTCTTT
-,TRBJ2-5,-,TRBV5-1,CASSLVAGSETQYF,TGCGCCAGCAGCTTGGTCGCAGGTTCGGAGACCCAGTACTTC
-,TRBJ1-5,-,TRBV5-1,CASSLEGQRNQPQHF,TGCGCCAGCAGCTTGGAAGGACAGCGAAATCAGCCCCAGCATTTT
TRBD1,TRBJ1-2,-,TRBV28,CATPRGGLEDGYTF,TGTGCCACACCTAGAGGGGGCCTGGAGGATGGCTACACCTTC
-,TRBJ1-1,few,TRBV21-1,CASSKPCYDPGNAFF,TGTGCCAGCAGCAAGCCTTGTTATGATCCCGGTAACGCTTTCTTT
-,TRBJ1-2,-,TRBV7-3,CASSSGVYGYTF,TGTGCCAGCAGCTCGGGAGTTTATGGCTACACCTTC
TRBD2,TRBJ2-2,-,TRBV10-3,CAISDPPGLAGPTGELFF,TGTGCCATCAGTGACCCCCCGGGACTAGCGGGGCCCACCGGGGAGCTGTTTTTT
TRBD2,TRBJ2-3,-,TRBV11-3,CASSLRGTDTQYF,TGTGCCAGCAGCTTGCGGGGGACAGATACGCAGTATTTT
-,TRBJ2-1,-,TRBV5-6,CASSLEGLGALYNEQFF,TGTGCCAGCAGCTTGGAGGGGCTGGGGGCGCTATACAATGAGCAGTTCTTC
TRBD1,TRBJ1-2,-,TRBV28,CASSSINRDRNYGYTF,TGTGCCAGCAGTAGCATCAACCGGGACAGGAACTATGGCTACACCTTC
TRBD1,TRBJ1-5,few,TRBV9,CASSAGTGSNQPQHF,TGTGCCAGCAGCGCCGGGACAGGGAGCAATCAGCCCCAGCATTTT
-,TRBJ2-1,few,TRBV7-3,CASSLRPGIPDNEQFF,TGTGCCAGCAGCTTAAGGCCCGGGATACCAGACAATGAGCAGTTCTTC
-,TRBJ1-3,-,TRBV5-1,CASRRSSGNTIYF,TGCGCCAGCAGGCGGAGCTCTGGAAACACCATATATTTT
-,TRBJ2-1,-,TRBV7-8,CASSRPGLYNEQFF,TGTGCCAGCAGCCGCCCGGGACTTTACAATGAGCAGTTCTTC
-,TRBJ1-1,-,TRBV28,CASSLWVPGTEAFF,TGTGCCAGCAGTTTATGGGTCCCCGGGACTGAAGCTTTCTTT
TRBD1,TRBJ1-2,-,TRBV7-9,CASSSTRSGGGFRNYGYTF,TGTGCCAGCAGCTCGACTCGATCTGGAGGGGGCTTCCGTAACTATGGCTACACCTTC
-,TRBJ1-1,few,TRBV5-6,CASSLYTLNTEAFF,TGTGCCAGCAGCTTGTACACATTGAACACTGAAGCTTTCTTT
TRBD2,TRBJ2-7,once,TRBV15,CATSTVPGGSSYEQYF,TGTGCCACCAGCACGGTACCGGGGGGATCATCCTACGAGCAGTACTTC
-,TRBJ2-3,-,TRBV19,CASTPVDSSGTDTQYF,TGTGCCAGTACTCCTGTGGACAGTTCGGGCACAGATACGCAGTATTTT